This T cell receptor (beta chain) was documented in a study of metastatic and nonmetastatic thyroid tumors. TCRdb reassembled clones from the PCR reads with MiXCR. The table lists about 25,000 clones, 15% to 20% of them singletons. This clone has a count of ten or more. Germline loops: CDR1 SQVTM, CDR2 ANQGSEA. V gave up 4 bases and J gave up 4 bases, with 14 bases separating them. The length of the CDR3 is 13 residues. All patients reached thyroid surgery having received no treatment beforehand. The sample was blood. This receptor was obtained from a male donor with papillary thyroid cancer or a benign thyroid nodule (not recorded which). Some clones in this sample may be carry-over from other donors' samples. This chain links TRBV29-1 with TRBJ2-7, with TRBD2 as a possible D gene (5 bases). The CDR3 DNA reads TGCAGCGTTGGAGGGTACTTCATATACGAGCAGTACTTC. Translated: CSVGGYFIYEQYF.